Reported below is one TCR beta chain. Given the absence of the conserved phenylalanine or tryptophan at the CDR3 end, a read error is likely. Clones were read by immunoSEQ multiplex PCR, and TCRdb kept only the in-frame ones, dropping some. This sample carries some 10,000 clones, 80% to 95% of them seen once, and the ten largest clones take 3% to 3.5%. This CDR3 is built from 12 residues. V lost 3 bases and J lost 4, with 6 bases in between. Germline CDR1 is SGHVS and CDR2 is FNYEAQ. These data are taken from a study of tumor T cells in aggressive B-cell lymphoma. The V and J genes are TRBV7-6 and TRBJ1-2; D is unresolved. The sequence derives from an adult with diffuse large B cell lymphoma. Sequenced input: tumor tissue. The CDR3 sequence: CASSFGGYGYTL. The CDR3 DNA follows: TGTGCCAGCAGCTTTGGCGGCTATGGCTACACCTTA.